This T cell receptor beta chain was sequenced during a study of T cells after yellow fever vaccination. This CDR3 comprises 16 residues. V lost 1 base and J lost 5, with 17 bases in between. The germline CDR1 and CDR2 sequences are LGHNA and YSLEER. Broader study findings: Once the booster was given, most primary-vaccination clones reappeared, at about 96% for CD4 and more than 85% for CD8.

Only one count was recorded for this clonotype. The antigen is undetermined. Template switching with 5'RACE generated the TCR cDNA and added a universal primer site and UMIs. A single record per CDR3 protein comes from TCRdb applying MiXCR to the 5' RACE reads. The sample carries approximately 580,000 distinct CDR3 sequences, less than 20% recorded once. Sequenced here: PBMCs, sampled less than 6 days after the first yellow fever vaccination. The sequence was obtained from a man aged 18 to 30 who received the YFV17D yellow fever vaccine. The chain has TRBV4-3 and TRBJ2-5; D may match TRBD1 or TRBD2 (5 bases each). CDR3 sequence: CASSQAYEGIGETQYF. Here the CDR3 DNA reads TGCGCCAGCAGCCAAGCTTACGAGGGGATCGGTGAGACCCAGTACTTC.